A selection of T cell receptor beta chains follows, all from one sample in a study of blood T cell repertoires in COVID-19. Profiled with immunoSEQ multiplex PCR; TCRdb holds only in-frame clones, not every one. Of about 52,000 clones listed, over 75% are singletons. Sequencing used peripheral blood. The receptor set was obtained from a man at least 80 years old with COVID-19, enrolled during active disease. CDR3s include the opening cysteine and the closing phenylalanine or tryptophan. A D gene is named only where the DNA matches it firmly. Clone size is shown for a subset of rows, as once, few, many or a class of expanded clone.

D: NA; size: NA; J: TRBJ2-7; V: TRBV7-2; DNA: TGTGCCAGCAGCTCCACCTACGAGCAGTACTTC; CDR3: CASSSTYEQYF
D: TRBD1; size: NA; J: TRBJ1-2; V: TRBV18; DNA: TGTGCCAGCTCACCCCCGGGACAGGGGAAGAGCTATGGCTACACCTTC; CDR3: CASSPPGQGKSYGYTF
D: TRBD2; size: NA; J: TRBJ2-3; V: TRBV5-4; DNA: TGTGCCAGCAGCTTAGGAGCGGGGGGGCCGAGCACAGATACGCAGTATTTT; CDR3: CASSLGAGGPSTDTQYF
D: NA; size: once; J: TRBJ2-7; V: TRBV5-4; DNA: TGTGCCAGCAGCTTCCTATCCTACGAGCAGTACTTC; CDR3: CASSFLSYEQYF
D: NA; size: NA; J: TRBJ1-5; V: TRBV6-6; DNA: TGTGCCAGCAGTTACTCCCGTTTTCAGCCCCAGCATTTT; CDR3: CASSYSRFQPQHF
D: NA; size: NA; J: TRBJ1-3; V: TRBV30; DNA: TGTGCCTGGAGTCTTAGCTCTGGAAACACCATATATTTT; CDR3: CAWSLSSGNTIYF
D: NA; size: NA; J: TRBJ2-5; V: TRBV5-1; DNA: TGCGCCAGCAGCTTGGCGGGGGAGACCCAGTACTTC; CDR3: CASSLAGETQYF
D: NA; size: NA; J: TRBJ1-2; V: TRBV5-8; DNA: TGTGCCAGCAGCTCGCGACTGGGAGTAGACTATGGCTACACCTTC; CDR3: CASSSRLGVDYGYTF
D: NA; size: once; J: TRBJ2-3; V: TRBV27; DNA: TGTGCCAGCAGTTCCAACTCCAATACGCAGTATTTT; CDR3: CASSSNSNTQYF
D: NA; size: NA; J: TRBJ1-2; V: TRBV5-4; DNA: TGTGCCAGCATCGGGGGGGGCACTCGAAACGGCTACACCTTC; CDR3: CASIGGGTRNGYTF
D: TRBD1; size: NA; J: TRBJ1-1; V: TRBV29-1; DNA: TGCAGCGCCACGACAGGGTTAGGCACTGAAGCTTTCTTT; CDR3: CSATTGLGTEAFF
D: NA; size: once; J: TRBJ1-1; V: TRBV18; DNA: TGTGCCAGCTCACCGTCTACCCATCCTAAGGAGGCTTTCTTT; CDR3: CASSPSTHPKEAFF
D: TRBD1; size: NA; J: TRBJ1-5; V: TRBV6-6; DNA: TGTGCCAGCAGCCACGGACAGGGCAATCAGCCCCAGCATTTT; CDR3: CASSHGQGNQPQHF
D: NA; size: once; J: TRBJ1-6; V: TRBV30; DNA: TGTGCCTGGAGTGTACCCCCGCCGGGAAATTCACCCCTCCACTTT; CDR3: CAWSVPPPGNSPLHF
D: TRBD1; size: NA; J: TRBJ2-5; V: TRBV5-1; DNA: TGCGCCAGCAGCTTCGGGACAGCTAAAGAGACCCAGTACTTC; CDR3: CASSFGTAKETQYF
D: NA; size: NA; J: TRBJ2-3; V: TRBV24-1; DNA: TGTGCCACCAGTGATGGGGGCCGCACAGATACGCAGTATTTT; CDR3: CATSDGGRTDTQYF
D: NA; size: NA; J: TRBJ2-1; V: TRBV10-2; DNA: TGCGCCAGCAGTGAGTCGGTGGACTCGACTTACAATGAGCAGTTCTTC; CDR3: CASSESVDSTYNEQFF
D: NA; size: few; J: TRBJ1-2; V: TRBV28; DNA: TGTGCCAGCACAACCTCAGTTATGCTTAACTATGGCTACACCTTC; CDR3: CASTTSVMLNYGYTF
D: TRBD1; size: NA; J: TRBJ1-5; V: TRBV10-3; DNA: TGTGCCATCAGTTTACCTCCGGGACAGGGCAATCAGCCCCAGCATTTT; CDR3: CAISLPPGQGNQPQHF
D: TRBD2; size: NA; J: TRBJ2-3; V: TRBV2; DNA: TGTGCCAGCAGACAACTAGCGGGAGGGGGAGATACGCAGTATTTT; CDR3: CASRQLAGGGDTQYF
D: NA; size: NA; J: TRBJ2-3; V: TRBV7-9; DNA: TGTGCCAGCAGCTTAACGGGTAGCACAGATACGCAGTATTTT; CDR3: CASSLTGSTDTQYF
D: TRBD1; size: NA; J: TRBJ1-3; V: TRBV5-4; DNA: TGTGCCAGCAGCTGGGGGACAGCCATTACTTCTGGAAACACCATATATTTT; CDR3: CASSWGTAITSGNTIYF
D: NA; size: NA; J: TRBJ1-1; V: TRBV7-9; DNA: TGTGCCAGCAGTCCTAGGGGGAAGGTCTCTGAAGCTTTCTTT; CDR3: CASSPRGKVSEAFF
D: TRBD2; size: NA; J: TRBJ2-1; V: TRBV6-4; DNA: TGTGCCAGCAGTGAAAGGGGGCTAGCGGGAGCGGAATGGCAGTTCTTC; CDR3: CASSERGLAGAEWQFF